One and the same sample provided the 18 T cell receptor beta chains below, sequenced in a study of shared clonotypes between healthy human individuals. Sequencing used immunoSEQ multiplex PCR; TCRdb keeps in-frame clones, though not all of them. Here the sample spans about 2.3 million clones, 85% to 95% being singletons. The sequencing sample was made of naive CD4+ T cells from PBMCs. Specified subset: CD45RA+ positively selected. The receptors were sampled from a man aged 18 to 29 in good health. Some clones in this sample may be carry-over from other donors' samples.

V and J are TRBV7-7 and TRBJ2-3, with D perhaps being TRBD1 or TRBD2 (5 bases each). The germline V and J ends were trimmed by 4 bases and 4 bases, with 12 bases remaining between them. Germline CDR1 and CDR2: SSHAT and FNYEAQ (reference sequence). The CDR3 sequence is 14 residues long. CDR3 sequence (DNA): TGTGCCAGCAGCTGGGGGACCCTTGCAGATACGCAGTATTTT. It is translated as CASSWGTLADTQYF.

The count of this clone is one. The chain uses TRBV5-1 and TRBJ2-2; 10 positions agree with TRBD2. CDR1 and CDR2 from the germline V gene are SGHRS and YFSETQ. This CDR3 spans 17 amino acids. With V trimmed by 3 bases and J by 0 bases, 5 bases remained unmatched. In DNA, the CDR3 is TGCGCCAGCAGCTACGGGACTAGCGAAGCGAACACCGGGGAGCTGTTTTTT. The encoded protein is CASSYGTSEANTGELFF.

V and J are TRBV28 and TRBJ2-7; D is perhaps TRBD2 (5 bases). Per germline, CDR1 MDHEN and CDR2 SYDVKM. The CDR3 has 14 residues. V lost 8 bases, J lost 2 bases, and 16 bases lay in between. The DNA for the CDR3 is TGTGCCAGCGCCGGTGCAGCGGTCCCCTACGAGCAGTACTTC. This gives the protein CASAGAAVPYEQYF.

Worth noting for this clone: The same CDR3 also results from other DNA sequences found in this sample. The chain couples TRBV7-2 to TRBJ2-3, with TRBD2 matching over 10 bases. Germline V CDR1 and CDR2: SGHTA, FQGNSA. Unmatched junction bases numbered 2, after V lost 5 bases and J lost 0 bases. The CDR3 sequence is 15 residues long. CDR3 sequence reads: CASSRTSGSTDTQYF. CDR3 nucleotide sequence: TGTGCCAGCAGCCGGACTAGCGGTAGCACAGATACGCAGTATTTT.

Note on this clone: Other DNA sequences in the same sample also yield this CDR3. This chain connects TRBV6-1 to TRBJ2-3; possibly TRBD1 for D (6 bases). The CDR3 extends over 12 amino acids. From germline, CDR1 is MNHNS and CDR2 SASEGT. Trimming left V 6 bases short and J 4 bases short, with 8 bases between. Here the CDR3 DNA reads TGTGCCAGCAGGCGACAGGCAGATACGCAGTATTTT. Its protein product is CASRRQADTQYF.

The chain uses TRBV7-9 and TRBJ1-1; 7 bases align to TRBD1. CDR1 and CDR2 from the germline V gene are SEHNR and FQNEAQ (reference sequence). The CDR3 has 14 residues. The V segment lost 3 bases and the J segment 6 bases; nucleotides outside the gene matches: 7. The CDR3 region is CASSFNGQAAEAFF. CDR3 coding DNA: TGTGCCAGCAGCTTTAACGGACAGGCGGCTGAAGCTTTCTTT. The whole variable domain, remainder taken from reference TRBV7-9 and TRBJ1-1, is DTGVSQNPRHKITKRGQNVTFRCDPISEHNRLYWYRQTLGQGPEFLTYFQNEAQLEKSRLLSDRFSAERPKGSFSTLEIQRTEQGDSAMYLCASSFNGQAAEAFFGQGTRLTVV.

The chain combines TRBV19 with TRBJ1-2; no firm D call. The CDR3 extends over 13 amino acids. The ends were cut back, 0 bases at V and 4 bases at J, with 6 bases in the middle. Germline assignment: CDR1 LNHDA and CDR2 SQIVND (reference sequence). The CDR3, as DNA: TGTGCCAGTAGTATAGATCTCGGCTATGGCTACACCTTC. Amino acid sequence: CASSIDLGYGYTF.

The chain carries TRBV7-2 and TRBJ2-3; a possible D gene is TRBD1 (7 bases). Germline V gene lookup returns CDR1 SGHTA and CDR2 FQGNSA. The CDR3 has 15 amino acids. V lost 5 bases, J lost 6 bases, and 18 bases lay in between. The CDR3 sequence: CASSHGDREADTQYF. For the CDR3, the DNA is TGTGCCAGCAGCCACGGCGACAGGGAGGCGGATACGCAGTATTTT.

The rearrangement joins TRBV5-5 to TRBJ2-5; the D gene is possibly TRBD2 (7 bases). Looked up from germline, CDR1 is SGHKS and CDR2 is YYEKEE (reference sequence). Trimming pared 4 bases from V and 6 bases from J, leaving 13 bases between. The CDR3 contains 13 residues. This chain's CDR3 is CASSQGGVKTQYF. CDR3 nucleotides: TGTGCCAGCAGCCAAGGGGGGGTTAAGACCCAGTACTTC.

With respect to this clone: Other nucleotide sequences from this sample produce the same CDR3. The genes are TRBV2 and TRBJ2-7; D may be TRBD1 (5 bases). The CDR3 consists of 14 residues. V dropped 3 bases and J dropped 1 base, with 10 bases sitting between them. The germline V gene encodes CDR1 SNHLY and CDR2 FYNNEI. This CDR3 reads CASSDQGLSYEQYF. The CDR3 DNA is TGTGCCAGCAGTGATCAGGGTTTATCCTACGAGCAGTACTTC.

For this clone: The same CDR3 is also encoded by other DNA sequences in this sample. The rearrangement joins TRBV10-3 to TRBJ2-7; D ambiguous. Trimming pared 4 bases from V and 4 bases from J, leaving 5 bases between. The CDR3 spans 11 residues. Germline CDR1 is ENHRY and CDR2 is SYGVKD. This CDR3 reads CAISVRYEQYF. The CDR3 region has the DNA TGTGCCATCAGTGTAAGGTACGAGCAGTACTTC.

V is TRBV7-9 and J is TRBJ1-1, with D perhaps matching TRBD1 (5 bases). V was clipped by 1 base and J by 5 bases, with 17 bases between them. This CDR3 has 16 residues. Germline lookup yields CDR1 SEHNR and CDR2 FQNEAQ (reference sequence). In DNA form, the CDR3 reads TGTGCCAGCAGCTTAGTTCCACGACAGCGGAGAACTGAAGCTTTCTTT. Translation gives CASSLVPRQRRTEAFF.

This clone has just one count. The chain links TRBV18 to TRBJ2-6; no definite D call. V was cut by 2 bases and J by 0 bases, with 5 bases left in between. In germline, CDR1 is KGHSH, CDR2 LQKENI. The CDR3 contains 15 residues. Here the CDR3 DNA reads TGTGCCAGCTCACCATCCCACTCTGGGGCCAACGTCCTGACTTTC. This codes for CASSPSHSGANVLTF.

The V gene is TRBV15, the J gene TRBJ1-4; 10 nucleotides match TRBD1. The germline gives CDR1 LNHNV, CDR2 YYDKDF (reference sequence). The junction had 6 bases not matched to a gene; V was cut back by 1 base and J by 7 bases. CDR3 length: 16 residues. The chain's CDR3 is CATSRARTGGSEKLFF. CDR3 DNA sequence: TGTGCCACCAGCAGAGCTAGGACAGGGGGGAGTGAAAAACTGTTTTTT.

About this clone: Relative to the germline gene, one junction end is altered; a read error may explain this. The J gene is TRBJ2-7, the V gene TRBV28; 8 bases map to TRBD2. Germline V gives CDR1 MDHEN, CDR2 SYDVKM. The CDR3 is 13 residues long. As DNA, the CDR3 is TGTGCCAGCAGCGCTCCCCTCCGACTAGCGATTAACTTC. Its translation: CASSAPLRLAINF.

As regards this clone: This sample also contains other DNA sequences that code for the same CDR3. This chain uses TRBV7-3 with TRBJ2-3; TRBD2 aligns across 9 bases. Germline CDR1 reads SGHTA; CDR2 reads FQGTGA. This CDR3 is 16 amino acids long. The V gene end was trimmed by 1 base and the J gene end by 0 bases; junction bases not matched to a gene: 2. The CDR3 sequence: CASSLSLAGSTDTQYF. The CDR3 bases are TGTGCCAGCAGCTTAAGTCTAGCGGGGAGCACAGATACGCAGTATTTT.

The chain is built from TRBV7-9 and TRBJ1-5; D might be TRBD1 (5 bases). From germline, CDR1 is SEHNR and CDR2 FQNEAQ (reference sequence). The CDR3 sequence is 14 residues long. Trimming stripped 5 bases from V and 3 bases from J, with 11 bases between. The CDR3 region is CASSTDRNNQPQHF. The CDR3 DNA follows: TGTGCCAGCAGCACCGACAGAAACAATCAGCCCCAGCATTTT.

This sequence joins TRBV5-1 and TRBJ2-7; 8 bases are a match to TRBD1. The J segment lost 2 bases and the V segment lost 4 bases, leaving 5 bases of the junction unmatched. The CDR3 loop spans 14 amino acids. The germline gives CDR1 SGHRS, CDR2 YFSETQ. The DNA for the CDR3 is TGCGCCAGCAGCCAAGGGGACAGGACCTACGAGCAGTACTTC. As protein: CASSQGDRTYEQYF.